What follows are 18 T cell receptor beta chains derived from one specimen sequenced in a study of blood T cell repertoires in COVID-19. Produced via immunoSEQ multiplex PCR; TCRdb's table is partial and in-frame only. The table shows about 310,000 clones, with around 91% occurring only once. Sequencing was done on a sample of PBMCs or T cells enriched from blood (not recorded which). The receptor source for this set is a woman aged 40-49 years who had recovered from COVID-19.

In DNA form, the CDR3 reads TGTGCCAGCAGCTTAGGACAGGTACAAACAGATACGCAGTATTTT. Translating gives CASSLGQVQTDTQYF. The chain carries TRBV11-2 and TRBJ2-3, with D possibly matching TRBD1 (6 bases). Germline CDR1 and CDR2: SGHAT and FQNNGV. This CDR3 contains 15 residues. The V gene lost 1 base and the J gene lost 3 bases, with 11 bases spanning the gap.

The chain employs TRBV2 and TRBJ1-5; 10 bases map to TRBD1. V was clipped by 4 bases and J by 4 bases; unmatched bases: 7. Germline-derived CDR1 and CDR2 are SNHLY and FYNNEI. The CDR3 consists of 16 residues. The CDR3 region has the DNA TGTGCCAGCAGTGGCCCCGGGACAGGGGTTAATCAGCCCCAGCATTTT. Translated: CASSGPGTGVNQPQHF.

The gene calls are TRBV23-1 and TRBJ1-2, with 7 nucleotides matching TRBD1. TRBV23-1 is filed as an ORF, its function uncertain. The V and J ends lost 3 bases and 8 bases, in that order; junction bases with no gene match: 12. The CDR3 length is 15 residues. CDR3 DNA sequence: TGCGCCAGCAGTCAGCCCAAGGGACAGCAGGACGGCTACACCTTC. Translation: CASSQPKGQQDGYTF.

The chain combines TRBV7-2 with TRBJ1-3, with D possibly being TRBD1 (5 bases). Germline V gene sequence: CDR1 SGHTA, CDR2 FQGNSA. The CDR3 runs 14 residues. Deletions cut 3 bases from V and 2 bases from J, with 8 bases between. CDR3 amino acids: CASSFTTAGNTIYF. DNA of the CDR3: TGTGCCAGCAGCTTTACGACAGCTGGAAACACCATATATTTT.

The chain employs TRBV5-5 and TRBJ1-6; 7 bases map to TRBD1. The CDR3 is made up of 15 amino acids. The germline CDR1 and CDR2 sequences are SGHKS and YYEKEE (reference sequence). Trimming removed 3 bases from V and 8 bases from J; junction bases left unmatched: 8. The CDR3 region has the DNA TGTGCCAGCAGCTCAAGGGACAGTATATATTCACCCCTCCACTTT. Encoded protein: CASSSRDSIYSPLHF.

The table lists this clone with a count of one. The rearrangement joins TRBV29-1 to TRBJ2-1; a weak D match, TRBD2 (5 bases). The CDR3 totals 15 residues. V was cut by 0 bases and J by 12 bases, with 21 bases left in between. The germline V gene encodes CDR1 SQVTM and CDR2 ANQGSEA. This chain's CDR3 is CSVEDLNYLTGGQFF. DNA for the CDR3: TGCAGCGTTGAAGATCTAAACTACCTAACTGGAGGGCAGTTCTTC.

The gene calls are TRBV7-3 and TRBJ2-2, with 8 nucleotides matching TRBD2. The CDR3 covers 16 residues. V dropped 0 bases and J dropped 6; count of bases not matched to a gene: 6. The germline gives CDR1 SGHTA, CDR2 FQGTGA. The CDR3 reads CASSLTLAGSAGELFF. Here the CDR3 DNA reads TGTGCCAGCAGCTTAACCCTAGCGGGTTCGGCCGGGGAGCTGTTTTTT. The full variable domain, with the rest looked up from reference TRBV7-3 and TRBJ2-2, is GAGVSQTPSNKVTEKGKYVELRCDPISGHTALYWYRQSLGQGPEFLIYFQGTGAADDSGLPNDRFFAVRPEGSVSTLKIQRTERGDSAVYLCASSLTLAGSAGELFFGEGSRLTVL.

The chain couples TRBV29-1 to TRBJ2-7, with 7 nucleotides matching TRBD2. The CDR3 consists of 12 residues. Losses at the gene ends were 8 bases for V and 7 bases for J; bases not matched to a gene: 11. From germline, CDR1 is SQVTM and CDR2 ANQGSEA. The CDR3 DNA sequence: TGCAGCACGCTAGGGCGGGGGAATGAGCAGTACTTC. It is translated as CSTLGRGNEQYF.

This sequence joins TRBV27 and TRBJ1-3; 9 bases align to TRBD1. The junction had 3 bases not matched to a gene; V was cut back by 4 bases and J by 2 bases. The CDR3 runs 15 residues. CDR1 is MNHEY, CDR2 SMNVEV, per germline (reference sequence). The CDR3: CASSSRTGAGNTIYF. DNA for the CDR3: TGTGCCAGCAGTTCCCGGACAGGGGCTGGAAACACCATATATTTT.

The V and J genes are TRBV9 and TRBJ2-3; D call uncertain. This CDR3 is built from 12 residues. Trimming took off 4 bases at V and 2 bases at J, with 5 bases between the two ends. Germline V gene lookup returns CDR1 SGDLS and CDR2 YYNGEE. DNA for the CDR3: TGTGCCAGCAGCTCGTCCACAGATACGCAGTATTTT. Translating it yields CASSSSTDTQYF.

The CDR3 DNA reads as TGTGCCAGCAGTGTAAACAGGGGTCGTAATGAGCAGTTCTTC. This codes for CASSVNRGRNEQFF. The gene calls are TRBV2 and TRBJ2-1, with 7 bases matching TRBD1. CDR3 length: 14 amino acids. The germline CDR1 and CDR2 sequences are SNHLY and FYNNEI. J lost 7 bases, V lost 4 bases, and 7 bases had no gene match.

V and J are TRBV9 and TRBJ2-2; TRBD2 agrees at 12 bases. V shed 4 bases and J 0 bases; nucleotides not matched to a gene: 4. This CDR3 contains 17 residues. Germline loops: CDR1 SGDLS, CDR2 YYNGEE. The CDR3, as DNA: TGTGCCAGCAGCCTTCGGACTAGCGGGGCGAACACCGGGGAGCTGTTTTTT. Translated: CASSLRTSGANTGELFF. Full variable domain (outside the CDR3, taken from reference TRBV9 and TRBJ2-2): DSGVTQTPKHLITATGQRVTLRCSPRSGDLSVYWYQQSLDQGLQFLIQYYNGEERAKGNILERFSAQQFPDLHSELNLSSLELGDSALYFCASSLRTSGANTGELFFGEGSRLTVL.

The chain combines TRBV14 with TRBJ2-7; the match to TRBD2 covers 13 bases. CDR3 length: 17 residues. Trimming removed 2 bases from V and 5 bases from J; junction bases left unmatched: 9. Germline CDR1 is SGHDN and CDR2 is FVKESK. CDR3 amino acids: CASSQSRGLAGVDEQYF. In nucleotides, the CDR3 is TGTGCCAGCAGCCAAAGTAGAGGACTAGCGGGAGTTGACGAGCAGTACTTC.

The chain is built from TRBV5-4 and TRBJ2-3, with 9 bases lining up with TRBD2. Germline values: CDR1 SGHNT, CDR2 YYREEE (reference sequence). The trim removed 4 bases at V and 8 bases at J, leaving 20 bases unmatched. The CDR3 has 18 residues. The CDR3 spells CASSPLGGGAKSHGTQYF. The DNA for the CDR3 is TGTGCCAGCAGCCCCCTTGGCGGGGGGGCCAAGTCACACGGTACGCAGTATTTT.

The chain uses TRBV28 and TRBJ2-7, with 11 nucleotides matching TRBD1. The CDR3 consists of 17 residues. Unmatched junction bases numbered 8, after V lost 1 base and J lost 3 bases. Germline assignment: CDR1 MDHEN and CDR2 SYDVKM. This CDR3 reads CASSLFGSGTGGYEQYF. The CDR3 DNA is TGTGCCAGCAGTTTATTCGGATCCGGGACAGGGGGCTACGAGCAGTACTTC.

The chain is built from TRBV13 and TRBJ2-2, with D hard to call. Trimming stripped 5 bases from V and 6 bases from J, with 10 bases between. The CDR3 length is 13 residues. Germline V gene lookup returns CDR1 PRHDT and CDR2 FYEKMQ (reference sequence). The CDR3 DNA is TGTGCCAGCAGCGGGCCTGGGTCCGGGGAGCTGTTTTTT. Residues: CASSGPGSGELFF.

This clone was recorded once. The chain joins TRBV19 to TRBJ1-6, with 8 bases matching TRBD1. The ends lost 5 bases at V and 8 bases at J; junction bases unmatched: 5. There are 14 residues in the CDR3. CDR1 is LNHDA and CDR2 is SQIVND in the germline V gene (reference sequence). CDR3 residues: CASSATGGDSPLHF. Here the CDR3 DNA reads TGTGCCAGTAGTGCCACAGGGGGTGATTCACCCCTCCACTTT.

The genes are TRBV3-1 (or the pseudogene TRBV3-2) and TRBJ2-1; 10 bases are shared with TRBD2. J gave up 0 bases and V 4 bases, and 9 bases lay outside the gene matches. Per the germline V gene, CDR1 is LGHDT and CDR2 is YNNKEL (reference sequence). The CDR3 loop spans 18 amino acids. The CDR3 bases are TGTGCCAGCAGCCCTCGCGGACTAGCGGTTAGCTCCTACAATGAGCAGTTCTTC. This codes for CASSPRGLAVSSYNEQFF.